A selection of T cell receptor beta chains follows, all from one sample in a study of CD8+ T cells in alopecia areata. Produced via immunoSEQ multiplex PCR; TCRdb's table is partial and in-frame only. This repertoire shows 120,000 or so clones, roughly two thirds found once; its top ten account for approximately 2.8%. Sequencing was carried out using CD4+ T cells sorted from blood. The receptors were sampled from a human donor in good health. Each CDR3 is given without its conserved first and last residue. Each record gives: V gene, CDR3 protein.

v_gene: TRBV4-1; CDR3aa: ASSPYNGPGDTEAF
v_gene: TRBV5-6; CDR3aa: ASRRRGGDDYT
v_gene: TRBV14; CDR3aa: ASSQQGNSPLH
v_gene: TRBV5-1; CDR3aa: ASSATTTGGGETQY
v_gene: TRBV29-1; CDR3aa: SVESLTGRANVLT
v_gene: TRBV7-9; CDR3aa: ASTQETAF
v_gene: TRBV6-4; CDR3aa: AGGTANSPLH
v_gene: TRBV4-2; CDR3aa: ASSQGRPNVATNEKLF
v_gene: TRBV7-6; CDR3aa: ASSPSATGLHYEQY
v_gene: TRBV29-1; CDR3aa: SVRDRGEGHYGYT
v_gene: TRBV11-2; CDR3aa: ASSPAPTGAQGES
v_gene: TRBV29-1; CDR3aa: SVARGSYTDTQY
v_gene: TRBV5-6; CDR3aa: ASRTGTAGELF
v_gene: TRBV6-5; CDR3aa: ASNNIRGAEAF
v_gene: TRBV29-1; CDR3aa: SVGQVQETQY
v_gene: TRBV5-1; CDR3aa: ASSPTALGSEEQF
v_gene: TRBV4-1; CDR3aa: ASSQAVDYGYT
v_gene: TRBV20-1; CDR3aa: SARDGQTQY
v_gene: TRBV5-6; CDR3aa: ASSLAGQGRVNTEAF
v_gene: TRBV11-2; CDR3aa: AHTDPVRAEAF
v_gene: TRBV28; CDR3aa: ASTSGTGRGGYT
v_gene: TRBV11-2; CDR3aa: ASSSPRAGLSGANVLT
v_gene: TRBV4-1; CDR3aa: ASSQVGIRETQY
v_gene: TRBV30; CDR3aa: AWTWGPNEKLF
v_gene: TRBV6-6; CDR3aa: ASAGQTSYEQY
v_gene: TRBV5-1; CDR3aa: ASSARTGNTGELF
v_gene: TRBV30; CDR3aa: AWSGGQGDGYT
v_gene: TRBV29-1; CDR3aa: SAAANTGELF
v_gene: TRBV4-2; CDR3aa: ASSQLQGESYEQY
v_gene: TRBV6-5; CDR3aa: ASSYSFGTQGETQY
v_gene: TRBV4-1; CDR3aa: ASSQVLETRVQY
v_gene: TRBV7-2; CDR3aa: ASSLVLTEAF
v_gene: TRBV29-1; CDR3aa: SVAPRDTQY
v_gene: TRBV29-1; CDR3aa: SARKGQETQY
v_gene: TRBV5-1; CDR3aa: ASSLAGGEGQPQH
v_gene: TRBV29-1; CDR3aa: SVSDRANTEAF
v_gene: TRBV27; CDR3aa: ASSLGSRGTEAF
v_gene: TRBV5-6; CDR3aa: ATLDGEDEQY
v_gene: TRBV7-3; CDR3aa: ASSLYGQGQGRKAF
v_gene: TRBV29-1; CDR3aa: SSERAKNYNEQF
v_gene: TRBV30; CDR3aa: AWSDRKTGNTIY
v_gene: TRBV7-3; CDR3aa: ASSRTGTDTQY
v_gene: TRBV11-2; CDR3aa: ASSLGFWDRANTGELF
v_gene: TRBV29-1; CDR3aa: SVGDLEQPQH
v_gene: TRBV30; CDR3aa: AWSVPGGPRYT
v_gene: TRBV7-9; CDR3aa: ASSLNSQGNEQY
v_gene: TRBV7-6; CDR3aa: ASSGRGLDLEQY
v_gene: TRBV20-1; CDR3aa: SAPRGETQY
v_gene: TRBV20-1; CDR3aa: SAKVQETQY
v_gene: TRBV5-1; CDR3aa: ASSAGQGSQPQH
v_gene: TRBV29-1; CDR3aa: SVPSTYNEQF
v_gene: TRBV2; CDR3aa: ASSGPGQGLAPLH
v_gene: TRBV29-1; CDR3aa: SVEESVSGNTIY
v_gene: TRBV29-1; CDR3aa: SVSTDQTYGYT
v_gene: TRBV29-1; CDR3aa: SALQADTQY
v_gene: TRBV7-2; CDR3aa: ASSSRRLLTDNEQF
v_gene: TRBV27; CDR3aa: ASSLRPSGGGYT
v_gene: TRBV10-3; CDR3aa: AISEEGQGITEAF
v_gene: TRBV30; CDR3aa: AWSGSGTDTQY
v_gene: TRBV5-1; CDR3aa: ASSLGQGVGNSPLH